Each of the 12 T cell receptor beta chains below was sequenced from the same sample in a study of glioma-infiltrating T cells after dendritic cell vaccination. Sequencing used immunoSEQ multiplex PCR; TCRdb keeps in-frame clones, though not all of them. This table holds 75,000 to 100,000 clones, 79% found once. The sample in question was blood, obtained before dendritic cell vaccination. Receptors originate from a human donor with glioblastoma.

The J gene is TRBJ1-1, the V gene TRBV30; D gene ambiguous. The CDR3 contains 12 residues. CDR1 and CDR2 (germline): GTSNPN, SVGIG (reference sequence). V lost 0 bases to trimming and J lost 9 bases, with 11 bases between them. CDR3 bases: TGTGCCTGGAGTGTTGTTAGCAGAAAAGCTTTCTTT. Translated, it gives CAWSVVSRKAFF. Variable domain in full (rest from reference TRBV30 and TRBJ1-1): SQTIHQWPATLVQPVGSPLSLECTVEGTSNPNLYWYRQAAGRGLQLLFYSVGIGQISSEVPQNLSASRPQDRQFILSSKKLLLSDSGFYLCAWSVVSRKAFFGQGTRLTVV.

The V and J genes are TRBV9 and TRBJ1-5; perhaps TRBD1 as D (5 bases). The V end was cut by 4 bases, the J end by 5 bases, with 22 bases between. There are 17 residues in the CDR3. Germline V gene data show CDR1 as SGDLS and CDR2 as YYNGEE. CDR3 amino acids: CASSSSRGGRHHQPQHF. The DNA of the CDR3 is TGTGCCAGCAGCTCCTCCCGCGGGGGTAGGCACCATCAGCCCCAGCATTTT.

The chain has TRBV5-1 and TRBJ2-3; tentatively, D is TRBD1 (5 bases). The CDR3 has 15 amino acids. The germline gives CDR1 SGHRS, CDR2 YFSETQ. V dropped 2 bases and J dropped 0 bases, with 10 bases sitting between them. As DNA, the CDR3 is TGCGCCAGCAGCTTACAGGTATCTAGCACAGATACGCAGTATTTT. As protein: CASSLQVSSTDTQYF.

The chain is built from TRBV5-6 and TRBJ1-2, with D possibly TRBD1 on 5 matching bases. The CDR3 spans 14 residues. The germline gives CDR1 SGHDT, CDR2 YYEEEE. V was clipped by 0 bases and J by 4 bases, with 10 bases between them. DNA for the CDR3: TGTGCCAGCAGCTTGGTCGACAGACCCTATGGCTACACCTTC. It encodes CASSLVDRPYGYTF.

The CDR3 is CASRGLGENEKLFF. The CDR3 nucleotides are TGTGCCAGCAGGGGACTAGGGGAGAATGAAAAACTGTTTTTT. This rearrangement joins TRBV6-6 to TRBJ1-4, with D tentatively TRBD1 (5 bases). The germline CDR1 and CDR2 sequences are MNHNY and SVGAGI (reference sequence). V was shortened by 6 bases and J by 5 bases, with 13 bases between the two germline ends. CDR3 length: 14 amino acids.

The rearrangement links TRBV7-9 to TRBJ1-2; TRBD1 matches at 7 bases. Germline V gene data show CDR1 as SEHNR and CDR2 as FQNEAQ (reference sequence). This CDR3 contains 13 residues. V shed 5 bases, J shed 6 bases, and the junction held 6 bases outside the gene matches. Written as DNA, the CDR3 is TGTGCCAGCAGCGGGACAGCTAGGGATGGCTACACCTTC. This encodes CASSGTARDGYTF.

J is TRBJ2-7 and V is TRBV2; 10 nucleotides line up with TRBD2. Germline V gene data show CDR1 as SNHLY and CDR2 as FYNNEI. This CDR3 region has 15 residues. Germline trimming cut 6 bases from V and 5 bases from J; bases unmatched to any gene: 10. As DNA, the CDR3 is TGTGCCAGCAGCGACTTCGCGGGGACTAGCGACGAGCAGTACTTC. Its protein is CASSDFAGTSDEQYF.

The J gene is TRBJ1-6, the V gene TRBV7-2; perhaps TRBD1 as D (5 bases). Trimming left V 5 bases short and J 0 bases short, with 11 bases between. Germline V CDR1 and CDR2: SGHTA, FQGNSA. This CDR3 has 16 residues. The CDR3 reads CASSIRQSSYNSPLHF. The CDR3 nucleotides are TGTGCCAGCAGCATCCGACAGAGCTCCTATAATTCACCCCTCCACTTT.

V gene TRBV6-6 combines with J gene TRBJ1-5, with D maybe TRBD1 (6 bases). The CDR3 covers 16 residues. Trimming shortened V by 8 bases and J by 1 base, and 18 bases separated the two germline ends. Germline V gene data show CDR1 as MNHNY and CDR2 as SVGAGI (reference sequence). The CDR3 region has the DNA TGTGCCAGCGGTCACGTAGGGGGATTAAGCAATCAGCCCCAGCATTTT. Translated: CASGHVGGLSNQPQHF.

The rearrangement joins TRBV5-1 to TRBJ1-1; TRBD1 is a possible D gene (5 bases). Germline CDR1 is SGHRS and CDR2 is YFSETQ. The CDR3 covers 15 residues. V was trimmed by 1 base and J by 3 bases, leaving 13 bases between them. This chain's CDR3 is CASSLNVLGDTEAFF. The CDR3 DNA is TGCGCCAGCAGCTTGAATGTTCTAGGGGACACTGAAGCTTTCTTT.

This chain links TRBV2 with TRBJ1-2; 8 bases are shared with TRBD1. CDR1 is SNHLY and CDR2 is FYNNEI in the germline V gene. CDR3 length equals 15 residues. V dropped 4 bases and J dropped 3; count of bases not matched to a gene: 7. In DNA form, the CDR3 reads TGTGCCAGCAGTGTCGGGCAGGGGGCATACTATGGCTACACCTTC. Translated, it gives CASSVGQGAYYGYTF.

The V gene is TRBV2, the J gene TRBJ2-7; D is possibly TRBD2 (6 bases). The germline gives CDR1 SNHLY, CDR2 FYNNEI. The length of the CDR3 is 13 residues. The germline V and J ends were trimmed by 9 bases and 9 bases, with 21 bases remaining between them. The CDR3 region is CASHKEHWRGQYF. The CDR3 region has the DNA TGTGCCAGTCATAAGGAGCACTGGCGGGGGCAGTACTTC.